Below, one T cell receptor (beta chain) is given with its context. The data originate from a study of CD8+CD57+ T cells in acquired aplastic anemia. Genomic DNA constituted the template upon which TCR beta VDJ and CDR3 profiling was performed. MiXCR, applied by TCRdb to the reads, yields one record per CDR3 protein. This repertoire shows 150,000 to 200,000 distinct CDR3 sequences, 64% found once; its top ten account for roughly 50%. J was trimmed by 7 bases and V by 3 bases; bases with no gene match: 8. Germline CDR1 and CDR2: SGHTA and FQGNSA. The CDR3 sequence is 15 residues long. The clonotype originates from a human donor with severe aplastic anemia or a healthy control (not recorded which). Material for sequencing was sorted CD4+, CD8+, or CD8+CD57+ T cells (not recorded which) from PBMCs. The chain employs TRBV7-2 and TRBJ2-1; 8 bases match TRBD1. The CDR3 region has the DNA TGTGCCAGCAGCTTTTCGCCAGGGGGCATAAATGAGCAGTTCTTC. Amino acids: CASSFSPGGINEQFF.